One and the same sample provided the 8 T cell receptor beta chains below, sequenced in a study of low-dose radiotherapy and immunotherapy resistance in tumors. The time point: after trial treatment. Specified treatment: LDRT plus nivolumab, ipilimumab, low-dose cyclophosphamide and aspirin (RACIN trial). TRAV- and TRBV-specific primers were used for first-strand cDNA, which covered alpha and beta chains. With a V-primer adapter and a constant-region primer, TCRs were amplified for roughly 18 PCR cycles. TCRdb called the reads again in MiXCR, with one record for every CDR3 protein. The repertoire includes about 100,000 distinct CDR3 sequences, 20% to 25% of them detected once, and roughly 4.3% sits in the top ten. Sequenced material: PBMCs, taken after low-dose radiotherapy plus immunotherapy. All receptors derive from a male donor with prostate cancer.

This clonotype has a handful of counts. A much more abundant neighbour one base away suggests this may be a read error. The CDR3 ends on some other residue instead of the conserved phenylalanine or tryptophan, so this is likely a read error. CDR3 region: CASSNPQTWGTQYI. The DNA of the CDR3 is TGTGCCAGCAGTAACCCCCAAACCTGGGGTACGCAGTATATT. J is TRBJ2-3 and V is TRBV6-5; D unclear. This CDR3 contains 14 residues. Germline CDR1 and CDR2: MNHEY and SVGAGI. V was shortened by 5 bases and J by 8 bases, with 17 bases between the two germline ends.

With regard to this clonotype: A far larger clone is only one base removed, so a read error is likely. The CDR3 nucleotides read TGTGCCAGCAGCTTATCCGGACAGGGGGCTGTTGAGCAGTTCTTC. Residues: CASSLSGQGAVEQFF. The V gene is TRBV7-9, the J gene TRBJ2-1; 11 bases line up with TRBD1. The germline CDR1 and CDR2 sequences are SEHNR and FQNEAQ (reference sequence). V gave up 2 bases and J gave up 9 bases; unmatched junction bases: 6. The CDR3 contains 15 residues.

As regards this clonotype: With a much larger clone just one base away, this may be a read error. The gene calls are TRBV6-4 and TRBJ2-1; D possibly corresponds to TRBD2 (6 bases). CDR3 length: 14 residues. From germline, CDR1 is MRHNA and CDR2 SNTAGT. CDR3 DNA sequence: TGTGCCGGCAGTGACCCACACAGGAGGGGTCGGCAGTTCTTC. It encodes CAGSDPHRRGRQFF.

This clonotype was recorded many times. The chain employs TRBV11-2 and TRBJ1-5; the D gene is possibly TRBD1 (5 bases). V was shortened by 2 bases and J by 0 bases, with 8 bases between the two germline ends. The CDR3 is 15 residues long. Germline V gives CDR1 SGHAT, CDR2 FQNNGV. The CDR3 reads CASSLQGNSNQPQHF. CDR3 nucleotide sequence: TGTGCCAGCAGCTTACAGGGTAATAGCAATCAGCCCCAGCATTTT.

This clonotype was counted many times. This CDR3 is CASSYLAGNEQFF. Here the CDR3 DNA reads TGTGCCAGCAGTTACCTAGCGGGCAATGAGCAGTTCTTC. This chain joins TRBV6-2 or TRBV6-3 and TRBJ2-1, with 8 bases matching TRBD2. The CDR3 is 13 amino acids. Unmatched junction bases numbered 0, after V lost 2 bases and J lost 6 bases. Germline CDR1 is MNHEY and CDR2 is SVGEGT.

This clonotype was found many times. The chain carries TRBV6-6 and TRBJ1-2, with D possibly TRBD1 on 5 matching bases. The V gene's germline CDR1 is MNHNY and CDR2 SVGAGI (reference sequence). The ends were cut back, 2 bases at V and 3 bases at J, with 13 bases in the middle. The CDR3 loop spans 15 amino acids. The CDR3 sequence: CASSYAFLRDYGYTF. In nucleotides, the CDR3 is TGTGCCAGCAGTTACGCTTTTCTCAGGGACTATGGCTACACCTTC.

V gene TRBV3-1 combines with J gene TRBJ2-2, with D possibly being TRBD1 or TRBD2 (5 bases each). Between the trimmed V and J ends, which lost 1 base and 3 bases, there was a span of 15 bases. This CDR3 has 17 amino acids. Germline CDR1 and CDR2: LGHDT and YNNKEL (reference sequence). The CDR3 coding sequence is TGTGCCAGCAGCCAAGGGATTGCCGGGGACGACACCGGGGAGCTGTTTTTT. It encodes CASSQGIAGDDTGELFF.

This clonotype was seen repeatedly, ten times or more. The chain joins TRBV11-2 to TRBJ2-1; D is uncertain. The germline V and J ends were trimmed by 2 bases and 2 bases, with 10 bases remaining between them. The CDR3 runs to 15 residues. CDR1 and CDR2 (germline): SGHAT, FQNNGV. CDR3 residues: CASSLLGNPYNEQFF. CDR3 sequence (DNA): TGTGCCAGCAGCTTATTGGGGAACCCCTACAATGAGCAGTTCTTC.